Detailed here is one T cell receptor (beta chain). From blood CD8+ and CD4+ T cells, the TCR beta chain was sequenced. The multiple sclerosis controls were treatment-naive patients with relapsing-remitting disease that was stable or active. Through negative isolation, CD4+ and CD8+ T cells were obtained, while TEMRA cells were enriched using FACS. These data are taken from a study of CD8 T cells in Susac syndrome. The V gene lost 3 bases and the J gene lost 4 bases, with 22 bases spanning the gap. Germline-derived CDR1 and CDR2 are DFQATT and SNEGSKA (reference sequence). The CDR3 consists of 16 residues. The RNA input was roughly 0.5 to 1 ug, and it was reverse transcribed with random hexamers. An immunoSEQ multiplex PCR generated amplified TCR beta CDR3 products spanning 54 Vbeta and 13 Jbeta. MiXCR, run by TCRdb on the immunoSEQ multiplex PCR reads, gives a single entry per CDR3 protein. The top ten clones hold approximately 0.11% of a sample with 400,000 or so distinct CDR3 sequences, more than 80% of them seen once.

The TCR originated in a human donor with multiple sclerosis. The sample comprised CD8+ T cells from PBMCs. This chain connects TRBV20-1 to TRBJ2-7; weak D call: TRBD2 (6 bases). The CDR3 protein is CSASPFRGRPLYEQYF. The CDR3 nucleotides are TGCAGTGCTAGTCCCTTTAGAGGGAGGCCGCTTTACGAGCAGTACTTC.